One and the same sample provided the 8 T cell receptor beta chains below, sequenced in a study of shared clonotypes between healthy human individuals (dated by TCRdb to the early 2020s). Preparation of the library involved the immunoSEQ multiplex PCR assay. TCRdb holds this immuneACCESS table with in-frame rearrangements only. Some clones are missing; in checked studies, unresolved V genes explain under half, and the rest has no known cause. Within this sample are millions of clones, with 93% of them counted one time only. The ten largest account for approximately 1.7% of the sample. CD8 naive samples were obtained by positive selection for CCR7 among CD45RO-negative cells, yielding a CD45RA+CCR7+ population from which TemRA cells were excluded. The specimen was naive CD8+ T cells from PBMCs. This specimen's cell subset or site label, per the study, means: CD45RA+CCR7+. These receptors were collected from a man aged 18 to 35 in good health. Some clones in this sample may be carry-over from other donors' samples.

J is TRBJ2-5 and V is TRBV9, with 9 bases matching TRBD1. This CDR3 has 15 amino acids. The germline V gene has CDR1 SGDLS and CDR2 YYNGEE. Germline trimming cut 4 bases from V and 8 bases from J; bases unmatched to any gene: 12. The CDR3 here is CASSLEWDRATTQYF. The CDR3 DNA reads as TGTGCCAGCAGCCTAGAGTGGGACAGGGCAACCACCCAGTACTTC.

The rearrangement uses TRBV15 and TRBJ2-1; 8 bases map to TRBD2. Germline trimming cut 3 bases from V and 4 bases from J; bases unmatched to any gene: 5. The CDR3 spans 15 residues. CDR1 and CDR2 from the germline V gene are LNHNV and YYDKDF (reference sequence). The CDR3 coding sequence is TGTGCCACCAGCAGGGGACTAGAGCTTTACAATGAGCAGTTCTTC. Translation gives CATSRGLELYNEQFF.

Worth noting for this clone: Different DNA sequences within this sample yield the same CDR3. This rearrangement joins TRBV19 to TRBJ1-5; 7 positions agree with TRBD1. Trimming removed 5 bases from V and 2 bases from J; junction bases left unmatched: 6. CDR3 length: 15 amino acids. Germline V gene lookup returns CDR1 LNHDA and CDR2 SQIVND (reference sequence). This chain's CDR3 is CASSSDREGNQPQHF. In DNA form, the CDR3 reads TGTGCCAGTAGTTCAGACAGGGAAGGCAATCAGCCCCAGCATTTT.

This clone has only one observation. The chain has TRBV28 and TRBJ1-4, with TRBD1 matching over 9 bases. The CDR3 spans 14 residues. Germline V gene sequence: CDR1 MDHEN, CDR2 SYDVKM. V lost 3 bases and J lost 7; bases outside the gene matches: 3. CDR3 nucleotides: TGTGCCAGCAGTTTCGACAGGGGGGTTGAAAAACTGTTTTTT. Amino acids: CASSFDRGVEKLFF.

This sequence joins TRBV7-7 and TRBJ2-1; 7 positions agree with TRBD2. Germline V gene lookup returns CDR1 SSHAT and CDR2 FNYEAQ (reference sequence). J was trimmed by 2 bases and V by 5 bases; bases with no gene match: 9. The CDR3 totals 16 residues. CDR3 amino acids: CASSPALTSPYNEQFF. The CDR3 nucleotides read TGTGCCAGCAGCCCCGCCCTGACTAGCCCCTACAATGAGCAGTTCTTC.

The J gene is TRBJ2-7, the V gene TRBV7-9, with D maybe TRBD2 (5 bases). Germline V gene lookup returns CDR1 SEHNR and CDR2 FQNEAQ (reference sequence). Trimming removed 1 base from V and 5 bases from J, with 9 bases in between. The CDR3 spans 13 residues. The CDR3 sequence is CASSLGLANEQYF. CDR3 bases: TGTGCCAGCAGCTTAGGCCTAGCTAACGAGCAGTACTTC.

The chain employs TRBV25-1 and TRBJ2-1; 11 bases fit TRBD2. The CDR3 is made up of 16 amino acids. V lost 2 bases and J lost 4; bases outside the gene matches: 4. The germline V gene has CDR1 MGHDK and CDR2 SYGVNS. The CDR3, as DNA: TGTGCCAGCAGTGAAGGGGGACTAGCGGTTTACAATGAGCAGTTCTTC. It is translated as CASSEGGLAVYNEQFF.

This chain links TRBV16 with TRBJ2-7; D uncertain. The CDR3 extends over 14 amino acids. V was trimmed by 5 bases and J by 5 bases, leaving 16 bases between them. The germline gives CDR1 KGHSY, CDR2 FQNENV. The CDR3 DNA follows: TGTGCCAGCAGCATAGCCGGGTGGGTAGACGAGCAGTACTTC. Translation gives CASSIAGWVDEQYF.